This entry lists 30 T cell receptor beta chains sequenced from one sample in a study of CD4+ T cells in melanoma. Only in-frame clones appear in the TCRdb table, and some are missing; sequencing was by immunoSEQ multiplex PCR. The table lists more than 90,000 clones, over 80% of them singletons. The sequenced sample was peripheral blood. These receptors were taken from a human donor with melanoma.

This chain joins TRBV6-4 and TRBJ1-1, with unresolved D. The CDR3 extends over 13 amino acids. The V end lost 5 bases, the J end lost 0 bases, and 7 bases lay between the germline ends. Germline loops: CDR1 MRHNA, CDR2 SNTAGT. CDR3 DNA: TGTGCCAGCAGTACCAAATTGAACACTGAAGCTTTCTTT. This codes for CASSTKLNTEAFF.

V and J are TRBV15 and TRBJ1-3, with unresolved D. The CDR3 contains 12 residues. The V and J ends lost 2 bases and 4 bases respectively, with 3 bases between them. CDR1 and CDR2 (germline): LNHNV, YYDKDF (reference sequence). The CDR3: CATSRKGNTIYF. CDR3 nucleotide sequence: TGTGCCACCAGCAGAAAGGGAAACACCATATATTTT.

The count of this clone is one. This chain joins TRBV14 and TRBJ2-5; the D call may be TRBD1 or TRBD2 (5 bases each). In germline, CDR1 is SGHDN, CDR2 FVKESK. This CDR3 is 16 amino acids long. With 0 bases removed from V and 5 bases from J, the gap between germline ends came to 16 bases. The CDR3 DNA sequence: TGTGCCAGCAGCCAAGAGCGAGGGGTTAAGCGGGAGACCCAGTACTTC. Protein: CASSQERGVKRETQYF.

V usage is TRBV9 and J usage is TRBJ2-5; 12 bases match TRBD2. This CDR3 contains 17 residues. Trimming at V came to 3 bases and at J to 1 base, leaving 7 bases not matched to a gene. CDR1 is SGDLS and CDR2 is YYNGEE in the germline V gene. The CDR3 coding sequence is TGTGCCAGCAGCGAAGGACTAGCGGGGTTGATCCAAGAGACCCAGTACTTC. Translating it yields CASSEGLAGLIQETQYF.

This rearrangement joins TRBV5-4 to TRBJ2-1; 11 nucleotides match TRBD2. Germline values: CDR1 SGHNT, CDR2 YYREEE (reference sequence). The J segment lost 1 base and the V segment lost 4 bases, leaving 4 bases of the junction unmatched. The CDR3 sequence is 16 residues long. The CDR3 sequence is CASSKLAGESYNEQFF. Written as DNA, the CDR3 is TGTGCCAGCAGCAAACTAGCGGGAGAGTCCTACAATGAGCAGTTCTTC.

V is TRBV21-1 and J is TRBJ2-6; the table names TRBD2, a call not compared with the DNA. TRBV21-1 is a documented pseudogene. The CDR3 is made up of 19 amino acids. For the CDR3, the DNA is TGTGCCAGCAGCACCCAGACTAGCGGGGAGATCTCTGGGGCCAACGTCCTGACTTTC. Its protein product is CASSTQTSGEISGANVLTF.

The rearrangement links TRBV7-2 to TRBJ2-3; D possibly uses TRBD1 or TRBD2 (5 bases each). The CDR3 consists of 15 residues. Per the germline V gene, CDR1 is SGHTA and CDR2 is FQGNSA. V shed 7 bases and J shed 1 base, with 15 bases lying between them. The CDR3 bases are TGTGCCAGCAAACCTCGTTTGGGGGGCACAGATACGCAGTATTTT. Residues: CASKPRLGGTDTQYF.

As regards this clone: This specimen includes other DNA sequences encoding the same CDR3. The V call is TRBV5-4, the J call TRBJ2-1, with TRBD1 matching over 10 bases. The trim removed 0 bases at V and 4 bases at J, leaving 1 base unmatched. CDR1 and CDR2 (germline): SGHNT, YYREEE (reference sequence). The CDR3 has 15 residues. The CDR3 coding sequence is TGTGCCAGCAGCTTGGGGACAGGGGGATACAATGAGCAGTTCTTC. Translated: CASSLGTGGYNEQFF.

The V and J genes are TRBV4-3 and TRBJ2-2; D remains ambiguous. This CDR3 has 19 residues. Germline CDR1 is LGHNA and CDR2 is YSLEER. Trimming stripped 0 bases from V and 5 bases from J, with 22 bases between. In DNA form, the CDR3 reads TGCGCCAGCAGCCAAGATGTAAACCCCCAGTCAATGGGGACCGGGGAGCTGTTTTTT. This codes for CASSQDVNPQSMGTGELFF.

This chain joins TRBV5-1 and TRBJ1-2; D is possibly TRBD1 (6 bases). Germline V gene sequence: CDR1 SGHRS, CDR2 YFSETQ. The CDR3 runs to 15 residues. Deletions cut 4 bases from V and 0 bases from J, with 13 bases between. CDR3 sequence: CASSGETGANYGYTF. CDR3 nucleotide sequence: TGCGCCAGCAGCGGCGAGACAGGTGCTAACTATGGCTACACCTTC.

This sequence joins TRBV11-2 and TRBJ2-2, with 7 bases lining up with TRBD2. V gave up 2 bases and J gave up 6 bases; unmatched junction bases: 6. This CDR3 region has 15 residues. Germline V gene sequence: CDR1 SGHAT, CDR2 FQNNGV. The CDR3 loop is CASSLFSRGSGELFF. CDR3 nucleotides: TGTGCCAGCAGCTTATTTTCGCGGGGGTCCGGGGAGCTGTTTTTT.

The gene calls are TRBV6-5 and TRBJ1-1; D uncertain. CDR3 length equals 11 residues. Germline V lookup: CDR1 MNHEY, CDR2 SVGAGI. V gave up 10 bases and J gave up 1 base, with 7 bases separating them. CDR3 amino acids: CATARNTEAFF. The CDR3 DNA sequence: TGTGCCACGGCTAGGAACACTGAAGCTTTCTTT.

For the CDR3, the DNA is TGTGCCAGCAGCGTAGGCTCTAATCTGGGAGAGCAGTACTTC. This encodes CASSVGSNLGEQYF. The rearrangement uses TRBV9 and TRBJ2-7; D is ambiguous. This CDR3 has 14 amino acids. Trimming took 0 bases from V and 7 from J, leaving 14 bases between them. Per germline, CDR1 SGDLS and CDR2 YYNGEE.

V and J are TRBV4-2 and TRBJ1-4; D is undetermined. V gave up 4 bases and J gave up 0 bases, with 6 bases separating them. The CDR3 contains 14 residues. CDR1 is LGHNA and CDR2 is YNFKEQ in the germline V gene. CDR3: CASSPSATNEKLFF. The CDR3 DNA follows: TGTGCCAGCAGCCCCTCTGCAACTAATGAAAAACTGTTTTTT.

The chain combines TRBV28 with TRBJ1-2, with no clear D. The germline gives CDR1 MDHEN, CDR2 SYDVKM. Between the trimmed V and J ends, which lost 5 bases and 7 bases, there was a span of 17 bases. This CDR3 contains 14 residues. Written as DNA, the CDR3 is TGTGCCAGCAGTACCCCACAAGTAAGAGGTGGCTACACCTTC. It specifies CASSTPQVRGGYTF.

The chain uses TRBV5-6 and TRBJ2-7, with 11 bases that match TRBD1. CDR1 is SGHDT, CDR2 YYEEEE, per germline. V trimming: 4 bases; J trimming: 4 bases; junction bases outside the gene matches: 7. The CDR3 is 15 residues long. CDR3 bases: TGTGCCAGCAGCCCTCGGACAGGGGGCCGGTACGAGCAGTACTTC. Translation: CASSPRTGGRYEQYF. Variable domain in full (rest from reference TRBV5-6 and TRBJ2-7): DAGVTQSPTHLIKTRGQQVTLRCSPKSGHDTVSWYQQALGQGPQFIFQYYEEEERQRGNFPDRFSGHQFPNYSSELNVNALLLGDSALYLCASSPRTGGRYEQYFGPGTRLTVT.

For this clone: The same CDR3 can be traced to other DNA sequences in this sample. V and J are TRBV9 and TRBJ2-3, with D uncertain. Trimming shortened V by 0 bases and J by 6 bases, and 2 bases separated the two germline ends. CDR3 length equals 11 residues. Germline CDR1 is SGDLS and CDR2 is YYNGEE. The CDR3 loop reads CASSVGDTQYF. The CDR3 nucleotides are TGTGCCAGCAGCGTAGGGGATACGCAGTATTTT.

This clone has just a few counts. CDR3 bases: TGTGCCAGCAGAGCGGCGGGACGACCCGAGCAGTACTTC. It is translated as CASRAAGRPEQYF. The J gene is TRBJ2-7, the V gene TRBV28, with a weak D call TRBD2 (6 bases). V was trimmed by 6 bases and J by 6 bases, leaving 15 bases between them. The CDR3 spans 13 residues. The germline CDR1 and CDR2 sequences are MDHEN and SYDVKM.

This clone was detected only once. This sequence joins TRBV5-4 and TRBJ2-7, with 8 bases matching TRBD1. CDR3 size: 15 residues. V shed 3 bases and J 5 bases; nucleotides not matched to a gene: 10. Germline V gene lookup returns CDR1 SGHNT and CDR2 YYREEE (reference sequence). The CDR3 loop is CASSSPGQGLHEQYF. The CDR3 DNA is TGTGCCAGCAGCTCCCCCGGACAGGGCCTACACGAGCAGTACTTC.

The genes are TRBV7-2 and TRBJ2-7; the match to TRBD1 covers 10 bases. V was pared by 5 bases and J by 5 bases, with 9 bases of the junction left unmatched. Per germline, CDR1 SGHTA and CDR2 FQGNSA. CDR3 size: 15 residues. CDR3 sequence: CASSANRDRGHEQYF. In nucleotides, the CDR3 is TGTGCCAGCAGCGCCAACCGGGACAGGGGCCACGAGCAGTACTTC.

The chain couples TRBV7-2 to TRBJ2-1; D gene uncertain. Trimming removed 3 bases at V and 4 bases at J, with 7 bases between. The CDR3 is 13 amino acids. Germline lookup yields CDR1 SGHTA and CDR2 FQGNSA. The CDR3 DNA follows: TGTGCCAGCAGCTTTTACTTTTACAATGAGCAGTTCTTC. Translating gives CASSFYFYNEQFF. The full variable domain, in which reference TRBV7-2 and TRBJ2-1 provide the parts outside the CDR3, is GAGVSQSPSNKVTEKGKDVELRCDPISGHTALYWYRQSLGQGLEFLIYFQGNSAPDKSGLPSDRFSAERTGGSVSTLTIQRTQQEDSAVYLCASSFYFYNEQFFGPGTRLTVL.

This clone came up once. The rearrangement joins TRBV19 to TRBJ1-1, with D unresolved. V was shortened by 6 bases and J by 8 bases, with 13 bases between the two germline ends. CDR3 length equals 12 residues. Per the germline V gene, CDR1 is LNHDA and CDR2 is SQIVND (reference sequence). The CDR3 loop reads CASSPPANEAFF. CDR3 DNA: TGTGCCAGTAGCCCCCCGGCAAACGAAGCTTTCTTT.

The chain recombines TRBV5-1 with TRBJ1-3; unclear D gene. This CDR3 comprises 14 residues. V lost 1 base to trimming and J lost 4 bases, with 9 bases between them. Germline assignment: CDR1 SGHRS and CDR2 YFSETQ. The CDR3: CASSLLGPGNTIYF. The CDR3, as DNA: TGCGCCAGCAGCTTGCTAGGACCGGGAAACACCATATATTTT.

The chain combines TRBV5-4 with TRBJ1-6; 8 nucleotides match TRBD1. The CDR3 runs 14 residues. The V segment lost 4 bases and the J segment 7 bases; nucleotides outside the gene matches: 4. In germline, CDR1 is SGHNT, CDR2 YYREEE (reference sequence). CDR3 coding DNA: TGTGCCAGCAGCCAAGGACAGGGAAATTCACCCCTCCACTTT. Its protein product is CASSQGQGNSPLHF.

V and J are TRBV5-8 and TRBJ1-2; 7 bases line up with TRBD1. The CDR3 has 16 amino acids. The germline gives CDR1 SGHTS, CDR2 YDEGEE. V lost 6 bases to trimming and J lost 3 bases; unmatched junction nucleotides: 14. CDR3 sequence: CASTPAGTASYYGYTF. The DNA for the CDR3 is TGTGCCAGCACCCCAGCTGGGACAGCGTCTTACTATGGCTACACCTTC.

V and J are TRBV25-1 and TRBJ2-1, with D possibly called TRBD1 or TRBD2 (5 bases each). With 7 bases removed from V and 5 bases from J, the gap between germline ends came to 15 bases. The germline CDR1 and CDR2 sequences are MGHDK and SYGVNS. The CDR3 spans 14 residues. The CDR3 reads CASTSFGTNNEQFF. The DNA for the CDR3 is TGTGCCAGCACCTCATTTGGGACGAACAATGAGCAGTTCTTC.

The chain recombines TRBV21-1 with TRBJ2-1. TRBV21-1 is classified as a pseudogene. There are 13 residues in the CDR3. The CDR3 protein is CASWSRGGDEQFF. The CDR3, as DNA: TGTGCCAGCTGGTCCAGGGGAGGCGATGAGCAGTTCTTC.

The genes are TRBV4-1 and TRBJ1-2, with no clear D. The V gene lost 0 bases and the J gene lost 9 bases, with 14 bases spanning the gap. The CDR3 sequence is 14 residues long. Germline V CDR1 and CDR2: MGHRA, YSYEKL. The CDR3 reads CASSQEAAGGSYTF. The CDR3 DNA follows: TGCGCCAGCAGCCAAGAGGCAGCCGGTGGAAGCTACACCTTC.

The chain's CDR3 is CASSLRGQGANYGYTF. For the CDR3, the DNA is TGTGCCAGCAGTTTAAGGGGACAGGGTGCTAACTATGGCTACACCTTC. V gene TRBV28 combines with J gene TRBJ1-2, with 9 bases lining up with TRBD1. The CDR3 spans 16 residues. The trim removed 2 bases at V and 0 bases at J, leaving 4 bases unmatched. CDR1 and CDR2 (germline): MDHEN, SYDVKM.

This clone was seen more than once but under ten times. The chain has TRBV19 and TRBJ2-1; 8 nucleotides match TRBD1. The CDR3 totals 15 residues. V was pared by 4 bases and J by 8 bases, with 10 bases of the junction left unmatched. Germline assignment: CDR1 LNHDA and CDR2 SQIVND (reference sequence). This CDR3 reads CASSTARGLGDEQFF. DNA of the CDR3: TGTGCCAGTAGTACCGCCAGGGGGCTAGGTGATGAGCAGTTCTTC.